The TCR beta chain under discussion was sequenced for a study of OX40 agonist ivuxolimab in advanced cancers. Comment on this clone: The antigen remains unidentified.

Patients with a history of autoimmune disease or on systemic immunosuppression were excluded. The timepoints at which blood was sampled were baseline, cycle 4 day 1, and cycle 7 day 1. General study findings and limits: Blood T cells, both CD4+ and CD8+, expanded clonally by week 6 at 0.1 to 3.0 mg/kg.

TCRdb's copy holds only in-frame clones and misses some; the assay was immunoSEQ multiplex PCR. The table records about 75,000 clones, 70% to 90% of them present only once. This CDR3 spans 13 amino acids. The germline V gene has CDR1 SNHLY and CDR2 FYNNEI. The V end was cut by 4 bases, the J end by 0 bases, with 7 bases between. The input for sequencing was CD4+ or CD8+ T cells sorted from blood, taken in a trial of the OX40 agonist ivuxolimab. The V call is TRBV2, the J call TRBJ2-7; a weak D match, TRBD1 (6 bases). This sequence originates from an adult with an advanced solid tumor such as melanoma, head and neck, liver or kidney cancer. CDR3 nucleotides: TGTGCCAGCAGTGGCAGGGGCTCCTACGAGCAGTACTTC. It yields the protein CASSGRGSYEQYF.